This passage covers 20 T cell receptor beta chains from one sample sequenced in a study of blood T cell repertoires in COVID-19. TCRdb keeps only in-frame clones here, not all; method: immunoSEQ multiplex PCR. The sample contains roughly 250,000 clones, roughly 84% of which appear only once. The sample consisted of peripheral blood. The receptors derive from a human donor in a cohort sampled during active COVID-19.

This clone has just a few counts. The chain couples TRBV27 to TRBJ1-1; D is perhaps TRBD1 (5 bases). V was trimmed by 2 bases and J by 1 base, leaving 8 bases between them. From germline, CDR1 is MNHEY and CDR2 SMNVEV (reference sequence). This CDR3 contains 14 residues. The CDR3 region is CASSLNQGNTEAFF. CDR3 DNA sequence: TGTGCCAGCAGTTTAAATCAGGGGAACACTGAAGCTTTCTTT.

This sequence joins TRBV10-3 and TRBJ2-7; 11 bases agree with TRBD1. The CDR3 sequence is 15 residues long. V dropped 6 bases and J dropped 1; count of bases not matched to a gene: 5. CDR1 and CDR2 (germline): ENHRY, SYGVKD. In DNA form, the CDR3 reads TGTGCCATCAGCCAGGGACAGGGGGTTTCCTACGAGCAGTACTTC. It yields the protein CAISQGQGVSYEQYF.

V gene TRBV5-1 combines with J gene TRBJ2-5, with TRBD2 matching over 13 bases. CDR1 and CDR2 (germline): SGHRS, YFSETQ. The J segment lost 5 bases and the V segment lost 4 bases, leaving 8 bases of the junction unmatched. The CDR3 is 16 residues long. In DNA, the CDR3 is TGCGCCAGCAGCGGGTGGACTAGCGGGAGAGTTGAGACCCAGTACTTC. Translation: CASSGWTSGRVETQYF.

V and J are TRBV6-7 and TRBJ1-3, with 9 bases lining up with TRBD1. TRBV6-7 qualifies as an ORF whose function is uncertain. The V segment lost 6 bases and the J segment 12 bases; nucleotides outside the gene matches: 15. The CDR3 is 15 residues long. CDR3 in amino acids: CASSRRRQGVRGIYF. CDR3 DNA sequence: TGTGCCAGCAGCAGGCGGAGACAGGGGGTTCGGGGCATATATTTT.

This clone was seen only once. The chain recombines TRBV7-3 with TRBJ2-6, with D unclear. The CDR3 is made up of 15 amino acids. Trimming took 5 bases from V and 0 from J, leaving 8 bases between them. Germline V gene sequence: CDR1 SGHTA, CDR2 FQGTGA. The CDR3, as DNA: TGTGCCAGCAGCAAAGCGAGCTCTGGGGCCAACGTCCTGACTTTC. It yields the protein CASSKASSGANVLTF. Full variable domain (remainder filled in from reference TRBV7-3 and TRBJ2-6): GAGVSQTPSNKVTEKGKYVELRCDPISGHTALYWYRQSLGQGPEFLIYFQGTGAADDSGLPNDRFFAVRPEGSVSTLKIQRTERGDSAVYLCASSKASSGANVLTFGAGSRLTVL.

The V and J genes are TRBV2 and TRBJ1-1; weak D call: TRBD1 (5 bases). Germline V CDR1 and CDR2: SNHLY, FYNNEI. This CDR3 comprises 14 residues. The V end was cut by 8 bases, the J end by 1 base, with 14 bases between. CDR3 coding DNA: TGTGCCAGCGGAGCTACAGGAGAGAACACTGAAGCTTTCTTT. Translated: CASGATGENTEAFF.

This clone has a single count. The genes are TRBV19 and TRBJ2-1; 11 bases fit TRBD2. The CDR3 has 14 residues. Germline CDR1 reads LNHDA; CDR2 reads SQIVND (reference sequence). V dropped 5 bases and J dropped 7; count of bases not matched to a gene: 4. The CDR3 spells CASSPRLAGNEQFF. CDR3 bases: TGTGCCAGTAGTCCCAGACTAGCGGGGAATGAGCAGTTCTTC.

The chain carries TRBV29-1 and TRBJ1-1; D is unclear. CDR3 length: 11 amino acids. The germline gives CDR1 SQVTM, CDR2 ANQGSEA. V gave up 4 bases and J gave up 7 bases, with 10 bases separating them. CDR3 nucleotide sequence: TGCAGCGTTGCCGAGGCCGGTGAAGCTTTCTTT. Translated, it gives CSVAEAGEAFF.

The count of this clone is one. The rearrangement links TRBV14 to TRBJ1-5, with a tentative D call TRBD1 (6 bases). V was shortened by 0 bases and J by 5 bases, with 14 bases between the two germline ends. This CDR3 is built from 16 residues. The germline gives CDR1 SGHDN, CDR2 FVKESK. CDR3 sequence: CASSQDGSRGDQPQHF. The CDR3, as DNA: TGTGCCAGCAGCCAAGATGGTAGCAGGGGCGATCAGCCCCAGCATTTT.

The J gene is TRBJ2-7, the V gene TRBV13, with a possible D match to TRBD1 (6 bases). The CDR3 extends over 14 amino acids. Germline V gene data show CDR1 as PRHDT and CDR2 as FYEKMQ (reference sequence). V was shortened by 4 bases and J by 3 bases, with 13 bases between the two germline ends. This CDR3 reads CASSSSGTYYEQYF. The DNA of the CDR3 is TGTGCCAGCAGCTCCTCCGGGACATACTACGAGCAGTACTTC.

CDR3 DNA: TGTGCCACCAGGCCGAGCGGGGGATTAGCGGGGGCCTACAATGAGCAGTTCTTC. Its protein product is CATRPSGGLAGAYNEQFF. The rearrangement links TRBV15 to TRBJ2-1; TRBD2 aligns across 9 bases. The CDR3 consists of 18 residues. Trimming took 6 bases from V and 2 from J; bases not matched to a gene: 14. Germline CDR1 reads LNHNV; CDR2 reads YYDKDF (reference sequence).

The V gene is TRBV11-2, the J gene TRBJ1-2; D is undetermined. This CDR3 is 12 amino acids long. Germline V gives CDR1 SGHAT, CDR2 FQNNGV. Trimming stripped 6 bases from V and 12 bases from J, with 17 bases between. The CDR3 DNA is TGTGCCAGCAGGTCAGAGATGACCGCGGACACCTTC. It codes for CASRSEMTADTF.

V and J are TRBV6-2 or TRBV6-3 and TRBJ1-2; 8 nucleotides agree with TRBD1. The germline gives CDR1 MNHEY, CDR2 SVGEGT. This CDR3 is 15 amino acids long. Trimming took 2 bases from V and 4 from J; bases not matched to a gene: 6. CDR3 nucleotide sequence: TGTGCCAGCAGTTACGAAGGACAGGGTCTCTATGGCTACACCTTC. This translates into CASSYEGQGLYGYTF.

This clone was recorded a few times. The genes are TRBV5-8 and TRBJ2-5, with 11 bases fitting TRBD2. Germline V gene sequence: CDR1 SGHTS, CDR2 YDEGEE. After removal of 4 bases from V and 7 bases from J, the junction contained 9 bases not matched to a gene. The CDR3 contains 15 residues. The chain's CDR3 is CASSRGLAVEGTQYF. The CDR3 coding sequence is TGTGCCAGCAGCCGGGGACTAGCGGTCGAAGGGACCCAGTACTTC. Full variable domain (outside the CDR3, taken from reference TRBV5-8 and TRBJ2-5): EAGVTQSPTHLIKTRGQQATLRCSPISGHTSVYWYQQALGLGLQFLLWYDEGEERNRGNFPPRFSGRQFPNYSSELNVNALELEDSALYLCASSRGLAVEGTQYFGPGTRLLVL.

The chain is built from TRBV28 and TRBJ1-1; TRBD1 matches 7 bases. Germline CDR1 reads MDHEN; CDR2 reads SYDVKM. V was clipped by 5 bases and J by 5 bases; unmatched bases: 11. This CDR3 spans 15 amino acids. CDR3 nucleotide sequence: TGTGCCAGCAGTCCCGCGACAGGGTGGTATACTGAAGCTTTCTTT. This codes for CASSPATGWYTEAFF.

This clone was seen a few times. This chain links TRBV12-3 or TRBV12-4 with TRBJ1-2; tentative D call: TRBD1 (6 bases). The CDR3 has 13 residues. Between the trimmed V and J ends, which lost 4 bases and 8 bases, there was a span of 14 bases. The CDR3 DNA sequence: TGTGCCAGCAGTTCTACAGGGCCGTGGGGCTACACCTTC. It yields the protein CASSSTGPWGYTF.

The chain has TRBV4-2 and TRBJ1-3, with 7 bases fitting TRBD1. Germline lookup yields CDR1 LGHNA and CDR2 YNFKEQ. With V trimmed by 6 bases and J by 2 bases, 10 bases remained unmatched. The CDR3 contains 16 residues. The CDR3 spells CASRSDREPTGNTIYF. The DNA of the CDR3 is TGTGCCAGCAGGTCCGACAGGGAGCCTACTGGAAACACCATATATTTT.

This clone came up a few times. V and J are TRBV7-9 and TRBJ2-2; the match to TRBD2 covers 10 bases. The CDR3 has 19 residues. Germline loops: CDR1 SEHNR, CDR2 FQNEAQ (reference sequence). V lost 2 bases, J lost 1 base, and 10 bases stayed unmatched. The CDR3 sequence is CASSLRPRTSGLNTGELFF. CDR3 sequence (DNA): TGTGCCAGCAGCTTAAGGCCGAGGACTAGCGGTTTGAACACCGGGGAGCTGTTTTTT. Full variable domain (remainder filled in from reference TRBV7-9 and TRBJ2-2): DTGVSQNPRHKITKRGQNVTFRCDPISEHNRLYWYRQTLGQGPEFLTYFQNEAQLEKSRLLSDRFSAERPKGSFSTLEIQRTEQGDSAMYLCASSLRPRTSGLNTGELFFGEGSRLTVL.

A single count supports this clone. The chain recombines TRBV9 with TRBJ1-2; 7 bases are a match to TRBD1. The germline gives CDR1 SGDLS, CDR2 YYNGEE. J gave up 1 base and V 0 bases, and 3 bases lay outside the gene matches. The CDR3 runs to 15 residues. CDR3 DNA sequence: TGTGCCAGCAGCGTAGAACGACAGGGTAACTATGGCTACACCTTC. Protein sequence: CASSVERQGNYGYTF.

The CDR3 DNA is TGTGCCAGCAGCAGTTCGACGGACACCCAAGAGACCCAGTACTTC. It specifies CASSSSTDTQETQYF. This rearrangement joins TRBV7-9 to TRBJ2-5, with a tentative D call TRBD1 (5 bases). CDR3 size: 15 residues. The V and J ends lost 5 bases and 1 base respectively, with 14 bases between them. Germline V gene data show CDR1 as SEHNR and CDR2 as FQNEAQ (reference sequence).